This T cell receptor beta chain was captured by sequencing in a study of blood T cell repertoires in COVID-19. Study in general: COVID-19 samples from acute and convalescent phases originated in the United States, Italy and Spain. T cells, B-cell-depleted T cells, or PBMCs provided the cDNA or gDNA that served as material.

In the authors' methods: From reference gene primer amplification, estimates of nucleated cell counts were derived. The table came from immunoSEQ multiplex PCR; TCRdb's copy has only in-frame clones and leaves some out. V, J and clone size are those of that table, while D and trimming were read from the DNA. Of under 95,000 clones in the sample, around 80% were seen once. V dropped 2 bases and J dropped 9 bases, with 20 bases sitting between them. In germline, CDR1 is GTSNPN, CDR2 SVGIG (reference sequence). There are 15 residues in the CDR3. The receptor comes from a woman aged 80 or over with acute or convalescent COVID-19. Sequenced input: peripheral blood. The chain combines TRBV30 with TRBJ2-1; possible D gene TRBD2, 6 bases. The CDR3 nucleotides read TGTGCCTGGAGTCTCCGGGGAGGCCAGCCCTTTGAGCAGTTCTTC. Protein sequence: CAWSLRGGQPFEQFF.